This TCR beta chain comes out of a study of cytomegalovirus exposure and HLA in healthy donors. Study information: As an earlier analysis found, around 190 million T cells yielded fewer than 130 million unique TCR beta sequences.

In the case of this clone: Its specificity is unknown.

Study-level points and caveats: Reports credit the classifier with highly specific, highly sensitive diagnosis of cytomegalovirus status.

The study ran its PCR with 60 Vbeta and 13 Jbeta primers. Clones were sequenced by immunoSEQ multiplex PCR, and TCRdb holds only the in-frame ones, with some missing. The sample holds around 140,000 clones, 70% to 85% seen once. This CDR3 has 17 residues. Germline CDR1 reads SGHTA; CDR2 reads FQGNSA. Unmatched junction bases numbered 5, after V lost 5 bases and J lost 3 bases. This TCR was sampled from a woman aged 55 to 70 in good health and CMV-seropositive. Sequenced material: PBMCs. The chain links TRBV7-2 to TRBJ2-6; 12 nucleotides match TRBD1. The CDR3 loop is CASSLGQGAGGANVLTF. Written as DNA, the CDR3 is TGTGCCAGCAGCCTGGGACAGGGGGCTGGTGGGGCCAACGTCCTGACTTTC.